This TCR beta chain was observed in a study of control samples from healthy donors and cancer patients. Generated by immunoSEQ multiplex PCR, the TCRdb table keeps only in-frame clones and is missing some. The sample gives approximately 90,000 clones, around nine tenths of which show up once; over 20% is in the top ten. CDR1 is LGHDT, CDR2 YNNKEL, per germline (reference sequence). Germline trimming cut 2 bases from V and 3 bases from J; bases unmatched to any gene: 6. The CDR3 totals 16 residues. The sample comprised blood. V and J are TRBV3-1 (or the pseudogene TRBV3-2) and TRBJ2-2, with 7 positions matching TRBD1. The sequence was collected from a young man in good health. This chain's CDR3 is CASSQRGPRDTGELFF. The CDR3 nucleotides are TGTGCCAGCAGCCAAAGGGGGCCCAGGGACACCGGGGAGCTGTTTTTT.